The next 5 T cell receptor beta chains were all read from a single sample in a study of blood T cell repertoires in COVID-19. Assay used: immunoSEQ multiplex PCR; TCRdb lists only in-frame clones, some missing. The profile shows roughly 150,000 clones, more than 85% of them singletons. Sequenced material: peripheral blood. The receptors were gathered from a woman aged 70-85 years with acute or convalescent COVID-19.

This clone was seen more than once but under ten times. This chain joins TRBV4-1 and TRBJ2-3; 13 bases fit TRBD2. Germline V gene sequence: CDR1 MGHRA, CDR2 YSYEKL. The CDR3 sequence is 18 residues long. The V and J ends lost 4 bases and 2 bases, in that order; junction bases with no gene match: 9. This CDR3 is CASSLGTSGASFTDTQYF. The CDR3 DNA reads as TGCGCCAGCAGCCTTGGGACTAGCGGGGCCAGTTTCACAGATACGCAGTATTTT.

The chain employs TRBV6-1 and TRBJ1-5; 8 bases agree with TRBD1. The germline V gene encodes CDR1 MNHNS and CDR2 SASEGT. V lost 3 bases to trimming and J lost 4 bases; unmatched junction nucleotides: 8. The CDR3 runs to 16 residues. The CDR3 region is CASSESTTGGNQPQHF. CDR3 coding DNA: TGTGCCAGCAGTGAGTCTACTACAGGGGGAAATCAGCCCCAGCATTTT.

The chain is built from TRBV30 and TRBJ2-1; TRBD1 matches at 9 bases. The CDR3 runs to 12 residues. With 8 bases clipped from V and 7 bases from J, the junction kept 6 bases outside the gene matches. The germline gives CDR1 GTSNPN, CDR2 SVGIG (reference sequence). The CDR3 nucleotides read TGTGCCGGAATCGGACAGGGGAATGAGCAGTTCTTC. Amino acids: CAGIGQGNEQFF.

This clone was seen only once. The genes are TRBV7-2 and TRBJ2-1; 10 nucleotides line up with TRBD2. This CDR3 comprises 18 residues. The V gene's germline CDR1 is SGHTA and CDR2 FQGNSA. V gave up 2 bases and J gave up 8 bases; unmatched junction bases: 15. CDR3 DNA: TGTGCCAGCAGCTTACTACCGGGAGCGGGGGGGGCCCCTCATGAGCAGTTCTTC. It specifies CASSLLPGAGGAPHEQFF.

The rearrangement uses TRBV15 and TRBJ2-1, with 10 bases matching TRBD2. CDR3 size: 15 residues. With 6 bases clipped from V and 5 bases from J, the junction kept 7 bases outside the gene matches. The germline V gene has CDR1 LNHNV and CDR2 YYDKDF (reference sequence). Written as DNA, the CDR3 is TGTGCCACCAGTTTGCTAGCGGGAGCTAACAATGAGCAGTTCTTC. Translated, it gives CATSLLAGANNEQFF.